This is a list of T cell receptor beta chains from one sample in a study of T cells in localized non-small cell lung cancer. Only in-frame clones appear in the TCRdb table, and some are missing; sequencing was by immunoSEQ multiplex PCR. The sample has tens of thousands of clones; less than 85% are singletons. Sequencing used peripheral blood, obtained before any cancer treatment. Receptors were obtained from a female donor older than 55 with stage I lung adenocarcinoma. The CDR3 runs from the conserved cysteine through the conserved F or W. The D gene is left open where the match is weak. Only part of the rows carry a size: once, few, many, or a class if the clone is expanded.

cdr3_nt cdr3_aa v_call cdr3_length d_call clone_size j_call
TGCGCCAGCAGCTTTTCGGGACAGAACTATGGCTACACCTTC CASSFSGQNYGYTF TRBV5-1 14 TRBD1 . TRBJ1-2
TGTGCCAGCAGCTTATCCAGGACAGGGAATCACGAGCAGTACTTC CASSLSRTGNHEQYF TRBV11-3 15 TRBD1 . TRBJ2-7
TGCGCCAGCAGCTTGGGGCAGGGGGGACATGGCTACACCTTC CASSLGQGGHGYTF TRBV5-1 14 TRBD1 . TRBJ1-2
TGTGCCATCAGGGAGGGACAGGGGGACAACGAGCAGTACTTC CAIREGQGDNEQYF TRBV10-3 14 TRBD1 once TRBJ2-7
TGTGCCAGCAGTGAAGCGGGGGGGCCTTGGGAGACCCAGTACTTC CASSEAGGPWETQYF TRBV6-1 15 . . TRBJ2-5
TGTGCCAGTAGTATACCCGGACTAGCGGGCGATGAGCAGTTCTTC CASSIPGLAGDEQFF TRBV19 15 TRBD2 many TRBJ2-1
TGCGCCAGCAGCTCGCTGGCAGAAACTCGCACAGATACGCAGTATTTT CASSSLAETRTDTQYF TRBV4-1 16 . . TRBJ2-3
TGTGCCAGCAGCGGTAGACAGACTTACGAGCAGTACTTC CASSGRQTYEQYF TRBV5-5 13 . once TRBJ2-7
TGTGCCAGCAGTGAAAGTCGACAGGAATCCTACACCTTC CASSESRQESYTF TRBV2 13 . . TRBJ1-2
TGTGCCAGCAGCCAAGTGTTGTCCCGACAGGGGGCGGAGAACACTGAAGCTTTCTTT CASSQVLSRQGAENTEAFF TRBV14 19 TRBD1 . TRBJ1-1
TGTGCCAGCAGCTTAGTCCGGGGGCAAGGTGGCTACACCTTC CASSLVRGQGGYTF TRBV7-8 14 . . TRBJ1-2